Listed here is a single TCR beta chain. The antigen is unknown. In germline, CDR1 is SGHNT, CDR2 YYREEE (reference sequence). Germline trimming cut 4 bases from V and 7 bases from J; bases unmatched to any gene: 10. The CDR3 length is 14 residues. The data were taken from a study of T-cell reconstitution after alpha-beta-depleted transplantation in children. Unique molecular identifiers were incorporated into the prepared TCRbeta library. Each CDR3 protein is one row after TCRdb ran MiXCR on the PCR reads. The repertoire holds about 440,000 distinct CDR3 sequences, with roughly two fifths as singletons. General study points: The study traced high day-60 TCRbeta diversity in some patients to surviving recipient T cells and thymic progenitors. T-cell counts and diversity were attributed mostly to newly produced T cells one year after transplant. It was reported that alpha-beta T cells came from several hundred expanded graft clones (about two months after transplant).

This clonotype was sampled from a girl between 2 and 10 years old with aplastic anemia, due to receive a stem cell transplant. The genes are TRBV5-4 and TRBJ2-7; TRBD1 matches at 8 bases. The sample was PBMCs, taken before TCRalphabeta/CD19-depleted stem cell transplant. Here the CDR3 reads CASSPGQGSWEQYF. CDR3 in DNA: TGTGCCAGCAGCCCTGGACAGGGTTCGTGGGAGCAGTACTTC.